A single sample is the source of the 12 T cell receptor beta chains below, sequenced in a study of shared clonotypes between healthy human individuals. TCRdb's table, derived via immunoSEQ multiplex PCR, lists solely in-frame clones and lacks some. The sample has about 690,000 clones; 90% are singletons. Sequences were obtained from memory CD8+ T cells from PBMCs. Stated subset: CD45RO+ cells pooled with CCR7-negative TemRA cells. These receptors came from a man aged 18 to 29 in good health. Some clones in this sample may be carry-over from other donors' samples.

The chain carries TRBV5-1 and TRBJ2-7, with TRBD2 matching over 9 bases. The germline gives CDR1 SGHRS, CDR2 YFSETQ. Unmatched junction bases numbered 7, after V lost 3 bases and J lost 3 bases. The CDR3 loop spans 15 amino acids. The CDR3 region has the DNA TGCGCCAGCAGCTCGAATAGCGGGAGATTCTACGAGCAGTACTTC. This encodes CASSSNSGRFYEQYF.

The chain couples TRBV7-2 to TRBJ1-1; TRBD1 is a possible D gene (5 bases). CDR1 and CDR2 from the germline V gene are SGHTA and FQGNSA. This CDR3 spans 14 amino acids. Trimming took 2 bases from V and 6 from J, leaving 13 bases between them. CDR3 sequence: CASSLIGRDAEAFF. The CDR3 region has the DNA TGTGCCAGCAGCTTAATTGGTAGGGACGCTGAAGCTTTCTTT.

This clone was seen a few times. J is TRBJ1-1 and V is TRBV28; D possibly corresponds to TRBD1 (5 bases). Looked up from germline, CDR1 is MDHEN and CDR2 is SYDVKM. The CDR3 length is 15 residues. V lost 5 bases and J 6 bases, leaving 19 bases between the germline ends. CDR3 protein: CASSLRGPLGAEAFF. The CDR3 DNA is TGTGCCAGCAGTCTTCGTGGGCCCCTGGGGGCTGAAGCTTTCTTT.

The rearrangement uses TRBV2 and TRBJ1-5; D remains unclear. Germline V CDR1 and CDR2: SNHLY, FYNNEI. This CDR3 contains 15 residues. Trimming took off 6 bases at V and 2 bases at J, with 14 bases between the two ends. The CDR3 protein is CASRVYRSGNQPQHF. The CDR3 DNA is TGTGCCAGCAGGGTTTATAGGTCTGGCAATCAGCCCCAGCATTTT.

DNA for the CDR3: TGTGCCAGCTCGGGACTAGCGGGTGGCGAGCAGTACTTC. The encoded protein is CASSGLAGGEQYF. This chain uses TRBV7-3 with TRBJ2-7; 12 bases align to TRBD2. J lost 6 bases, V lost 8 bases, and 5 bases had no gene match. CDR3 length: 13 residues. Per germline, CDR1 SGHTA and CDR2 FQGTGA. The full variable domain, in which reference TRBV7-3 and TRBJ2-7 provide the parts outside the CDR3, is GAGVSQTPSNKVTEKGKYVELRCDPISGHTALYWYRQSLGQGPEFLIYFQGTGAADDSGLPNDRFFAVRPEGSVSTLKIQRTERGDSAVYLCASSGLAGGEQYFGPGTRLTVT.

CDR3 residues: CASSSDRESGETQYF. The CDR3 DNA sequence: TGTGCCAGCAGCTCCGACAGGGAATCAGGGGAGACCCAGTACTTC. This rearrangement joins TRBV13 to TRBJ2-5; the match to TRBD1 covers 7 bases. The CDR3 spans 15 residues. CDR1 is PRHDT and CDR2 is FYEKMQ in the germline V gene (reference sequence). Trimming removed 4 bases from V and 5 bases from J; junction bases left unmatched: 10.

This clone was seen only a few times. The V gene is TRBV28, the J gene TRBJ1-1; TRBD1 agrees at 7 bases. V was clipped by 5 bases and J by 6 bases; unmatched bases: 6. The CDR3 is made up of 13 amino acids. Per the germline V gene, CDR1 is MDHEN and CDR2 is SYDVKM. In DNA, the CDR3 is TGTGCCAGCAGTATCCGACAGGGCCCTGAAGCTTTCTTT. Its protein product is CASSIRQGPEAFF.

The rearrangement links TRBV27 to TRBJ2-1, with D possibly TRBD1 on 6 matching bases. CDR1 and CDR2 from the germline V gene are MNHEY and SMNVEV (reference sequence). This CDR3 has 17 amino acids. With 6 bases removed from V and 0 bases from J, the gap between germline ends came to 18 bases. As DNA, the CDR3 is TGTGCCAGCAGCCTTCAAAACAGGGTCAACTCCTACAATGAGCAGTTCTTC. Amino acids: CASSLQNRVNSYNEQFF.

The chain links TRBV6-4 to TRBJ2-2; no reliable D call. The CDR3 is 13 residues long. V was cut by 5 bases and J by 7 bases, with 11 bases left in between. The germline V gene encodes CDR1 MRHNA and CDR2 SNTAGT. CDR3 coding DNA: TGTGCCAGCAGTCCCCTCCTGAACGGGGAGCTGTTTTTT. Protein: CASSPLLNGELFF.

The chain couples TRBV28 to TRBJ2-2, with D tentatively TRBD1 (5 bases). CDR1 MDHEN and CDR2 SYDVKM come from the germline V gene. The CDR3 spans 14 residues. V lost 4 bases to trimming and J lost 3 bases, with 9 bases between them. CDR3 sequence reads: CASSWVGDTGELFF. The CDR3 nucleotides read TGTGCCAGCAGTTGGGTAGGGGACACCGGGGAGCTGTTTTTT.

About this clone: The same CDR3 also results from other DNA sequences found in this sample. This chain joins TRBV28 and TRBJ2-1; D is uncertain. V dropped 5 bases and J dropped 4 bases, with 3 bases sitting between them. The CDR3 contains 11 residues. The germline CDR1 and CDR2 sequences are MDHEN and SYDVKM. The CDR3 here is CASSLYNEQFF. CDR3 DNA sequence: TGTGCCAGCAGTCTGTACAATGAGCAGTTCTTC. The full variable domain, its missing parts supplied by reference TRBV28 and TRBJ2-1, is DVKVTQSSRYLVKRTGEKVFLECVQDMDHENMFWYRQDPGLGLRLIYFSYDVKMKEKGDIPEGYSVSREKKERFSLILESASTNQTSMYLCASSLYNEQFFGPGTRLTVL.

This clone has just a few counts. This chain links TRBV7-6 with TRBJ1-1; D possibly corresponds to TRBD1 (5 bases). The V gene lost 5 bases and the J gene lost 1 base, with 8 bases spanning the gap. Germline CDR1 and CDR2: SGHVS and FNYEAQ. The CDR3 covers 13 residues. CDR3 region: CASSRGPNTEAFF. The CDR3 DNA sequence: TGTGCCAGCAGCCGGGGACCGAACACTGAAGCTTTCTTT.